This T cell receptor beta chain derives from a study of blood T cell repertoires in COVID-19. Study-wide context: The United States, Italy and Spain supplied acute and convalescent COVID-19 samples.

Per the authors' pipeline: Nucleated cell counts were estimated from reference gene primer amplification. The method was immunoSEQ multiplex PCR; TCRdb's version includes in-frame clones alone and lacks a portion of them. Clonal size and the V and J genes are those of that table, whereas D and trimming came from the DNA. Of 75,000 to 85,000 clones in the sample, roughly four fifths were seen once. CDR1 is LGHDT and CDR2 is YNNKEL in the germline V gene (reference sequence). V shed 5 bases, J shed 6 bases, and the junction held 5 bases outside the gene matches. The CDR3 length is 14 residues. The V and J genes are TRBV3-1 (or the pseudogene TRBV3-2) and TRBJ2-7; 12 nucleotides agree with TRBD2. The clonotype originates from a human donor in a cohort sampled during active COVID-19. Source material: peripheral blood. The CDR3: CASSELAGGLEQYF. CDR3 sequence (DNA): TGTGCCAGCAGCGAACTAGCGGGGGGCCTCGAGCAGTACTTC.